This record looks at one T cell receptor (beta chain) sequence and its context. Its target is unknown. This record comes from a study of T cell responses to AZD1222 COVID-19 vaccine. Findings of the study overall: Donor demographics were predominantly white British with a female majority; clonal diversity may be underestimated. Spike was spanned by vaccine-associated CD4 TCRs, with dominance at 160-218 and 743-854.

Method: immunoSEQ multiplex PCR; TCRdb's copy keeps in-frame clones and lacks some. Of about 140,000 clones in the sample, around nine tenths are singletons; the top ten hold around 3.5%. This sequence originates from an adult in good health. This specimen consisted of peripheral blood, obtained on day 0 of AZD1222 vaccination.

CDR3 protein: CASSRSGSDSYNEQFF. The CDR3 DNA reads TGTGCCAGCAGTCGTAGCGGGAGCGACTCCTACAATGAGCAGTTCTTC. The genes are TRBV2 and TRBJ2-1; 9 bases are shared with TRBD2. The germline CDR1 and CDR2 sequences are SNHLY and FYNNEI. The CDR3 extends over 16 amino acids. Unmatched junction bases numbered 5, after V lost 5 bases and J lost 0 bases.